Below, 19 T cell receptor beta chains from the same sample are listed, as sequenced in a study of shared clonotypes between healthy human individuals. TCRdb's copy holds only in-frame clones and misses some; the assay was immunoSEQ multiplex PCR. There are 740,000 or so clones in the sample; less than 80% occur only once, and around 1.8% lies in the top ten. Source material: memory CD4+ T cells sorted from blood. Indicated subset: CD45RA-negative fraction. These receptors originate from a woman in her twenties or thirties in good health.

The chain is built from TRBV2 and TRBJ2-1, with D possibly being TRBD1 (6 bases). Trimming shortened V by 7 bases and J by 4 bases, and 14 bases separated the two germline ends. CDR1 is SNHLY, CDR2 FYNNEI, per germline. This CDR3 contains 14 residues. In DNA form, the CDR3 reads TGTGCCAGCAAAACCGGGACAACTTACAATGAGCAGTTCTTC. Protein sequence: CASKTGTTYNEQFF.

CDR3 protein: CASSPDRNSINTQYF. For the CDR3, the DNA is TGCGCCAGCAGCCCGGACAGGAATAGCATCAATACGCAGTATTTT. The J gene is TRBJ2-3, the V gene TRBV5-1; 7 nucleotides align to TRBD1. Germline V gene lookup returns CDR1 SGHRS and CDR2 YFSETQ. CDR3 size: 15 residues. V trimming: 4 bases; J trimming: 7 bases; junction bases outside the gene matches: 12.

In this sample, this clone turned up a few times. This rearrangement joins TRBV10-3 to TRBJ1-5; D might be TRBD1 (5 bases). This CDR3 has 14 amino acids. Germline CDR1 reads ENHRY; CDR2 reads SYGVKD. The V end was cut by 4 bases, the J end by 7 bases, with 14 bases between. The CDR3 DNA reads TGTGCCATCAGTGGGTCAGGGACGGGCCAGCCCCAGCATTTT. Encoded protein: CAISGSGTGQPQHF.

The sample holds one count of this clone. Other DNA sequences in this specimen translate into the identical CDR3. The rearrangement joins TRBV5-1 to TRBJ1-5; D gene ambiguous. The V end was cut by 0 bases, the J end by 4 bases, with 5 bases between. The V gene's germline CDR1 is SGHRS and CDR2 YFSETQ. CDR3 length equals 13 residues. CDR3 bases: TGCGCCAGCAGCTTGGATGGAAATCAGCCCCAGCATTTT. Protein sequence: CASSLDGNQPQHF.

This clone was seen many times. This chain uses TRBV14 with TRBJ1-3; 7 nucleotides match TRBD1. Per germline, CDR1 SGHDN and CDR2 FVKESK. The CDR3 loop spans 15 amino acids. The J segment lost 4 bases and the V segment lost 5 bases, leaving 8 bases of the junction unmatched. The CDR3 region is CASSFNHRGGNTIYF. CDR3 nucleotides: TGTGCCAGCAGCTTCAATCACAGGGGAGGAAACACCATATATTTT.

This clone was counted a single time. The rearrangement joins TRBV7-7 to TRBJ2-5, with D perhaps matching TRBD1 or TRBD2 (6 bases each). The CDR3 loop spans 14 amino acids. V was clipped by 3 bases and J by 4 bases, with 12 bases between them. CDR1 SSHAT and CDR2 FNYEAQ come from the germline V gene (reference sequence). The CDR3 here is CASSFRGLAETQYF. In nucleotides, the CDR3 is TGTGCCAGCAGCTTCCGGGGGCTAGCAGAGACCCAGTACTTC. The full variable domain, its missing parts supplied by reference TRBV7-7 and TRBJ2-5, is GAGVSQSPRYKVTKRGQDVTLRCDPISSHATLYWYQQALGQGPEFLTYFNYEAQPDKSGLPSDRFSAERPEGSISTLTIQRTEQRDSAMYRCASSFRGLAETQYFGPGTRLLVL.

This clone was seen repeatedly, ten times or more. As DNA, the CDR3 is TGTGCCAGCAGCGACCGACAGGGGAGGACCACGAACACCGGGGAGCTGTTTTTT. Amino acid sequence: CASSDRQGRTTNTGELFF. This chain connects TRBV9 to TRBJ2-2; TRBD1 aligns across 8 bases. After removal of 3 bases from V and 0 bases from J, the junction contained 10 bases not matched to a gene. The CDR3 totals 18 residues. Germline loops: CDR1 SGDLS, CDR2 YYNGEE.

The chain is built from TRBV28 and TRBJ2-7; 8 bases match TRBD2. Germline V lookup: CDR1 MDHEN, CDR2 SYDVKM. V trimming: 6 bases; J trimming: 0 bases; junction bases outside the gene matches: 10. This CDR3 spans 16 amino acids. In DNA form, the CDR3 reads TGTGCCAGCAGCCGCGCCCGCAGCGGGAGCTCCTACGAGCAGTACTTC. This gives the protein CASSRARSGSSYEQYF.

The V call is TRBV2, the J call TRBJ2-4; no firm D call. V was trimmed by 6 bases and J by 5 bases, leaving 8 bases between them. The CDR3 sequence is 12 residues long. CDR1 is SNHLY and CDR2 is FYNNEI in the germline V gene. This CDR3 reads CASRWQQNIQYF. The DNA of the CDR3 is TGTGCCAGCAGGTGGCAGCAAAACATTCAGTACTTC.

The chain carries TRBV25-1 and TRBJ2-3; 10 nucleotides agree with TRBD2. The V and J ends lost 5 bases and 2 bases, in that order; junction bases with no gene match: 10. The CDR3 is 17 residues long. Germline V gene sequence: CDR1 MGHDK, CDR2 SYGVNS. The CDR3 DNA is TGTGCCAGCAGTACCGGGACTAGCGCCAAGGTCACAGATACGCAGTATTTT. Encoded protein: CASSTGTSAKVTDTQYF.

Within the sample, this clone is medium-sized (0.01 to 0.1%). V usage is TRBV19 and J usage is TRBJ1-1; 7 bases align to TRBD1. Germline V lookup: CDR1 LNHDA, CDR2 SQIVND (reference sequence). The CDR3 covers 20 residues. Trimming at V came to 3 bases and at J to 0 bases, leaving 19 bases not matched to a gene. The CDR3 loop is CASSITFAVTGDNVNTEAFF. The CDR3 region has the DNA TGTGCCAGTAGTATCACCTTCGCGGTCACAGGGGACAACGTGAACACTGAAGCTTTCTTT.

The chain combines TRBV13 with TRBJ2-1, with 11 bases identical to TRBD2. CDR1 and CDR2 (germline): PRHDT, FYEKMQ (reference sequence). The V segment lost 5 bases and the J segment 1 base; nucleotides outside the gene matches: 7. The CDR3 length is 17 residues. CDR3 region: CASSIRLAGSSYNEQFF. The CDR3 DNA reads TGTGCCAGCAGCATCCGACTAGCGGGATCGTCCTACAATGAGCAGTTCTTC.

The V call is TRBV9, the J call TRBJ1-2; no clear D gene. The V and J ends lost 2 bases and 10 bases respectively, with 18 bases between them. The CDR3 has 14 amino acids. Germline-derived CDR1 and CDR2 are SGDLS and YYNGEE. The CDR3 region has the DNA TGTGCCAGCAGCGTCTTATTCTCCGCCGGGGACTACACCTTC. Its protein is CASSVLFSAGDYTF.

In DNA, the CDR3 is TGTGCCAGCAGCTCCAGCGGGCTCCCCTACGAGCAGTACTTC. It translates to CASSSSGLPYEQYF. The rearrangement links TRBV11-3 to TRBJ2-7; maybe TRBD2 (6 bases). The CDR3 sequence is 14 residues long. Germline lookup yields CDR1 SGHNT and CDR2 YENEEA. Trimming shortened V by 4 bases and J by 2 bases, and 12 bases separated the two germline ends.

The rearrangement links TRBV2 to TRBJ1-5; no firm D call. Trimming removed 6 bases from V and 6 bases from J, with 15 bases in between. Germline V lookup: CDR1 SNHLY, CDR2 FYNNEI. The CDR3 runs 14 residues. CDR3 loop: CASSPDTRAQPQHF. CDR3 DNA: TGTGCCAGCAGCCCCGATACAAGGGCTCAGCCCCAGCATTTT.

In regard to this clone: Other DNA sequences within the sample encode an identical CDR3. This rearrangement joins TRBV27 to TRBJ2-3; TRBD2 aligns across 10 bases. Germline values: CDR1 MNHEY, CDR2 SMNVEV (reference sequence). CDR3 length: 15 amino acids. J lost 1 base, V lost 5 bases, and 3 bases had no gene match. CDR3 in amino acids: CASSPLAGGTDTQYF. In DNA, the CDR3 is TGTGCCAGCAGTCCTCTAGCGGGAGGCACAGATACGCAGTATTTT.

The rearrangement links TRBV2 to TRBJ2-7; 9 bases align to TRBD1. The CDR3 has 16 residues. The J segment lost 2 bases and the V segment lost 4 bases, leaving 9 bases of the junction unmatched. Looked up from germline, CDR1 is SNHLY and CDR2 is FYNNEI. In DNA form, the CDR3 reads TGTGCCAGCAGTGGATCTGGGACAGGGCTAACCTACGAGCAGTACTTC. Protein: CASSGSGTGLTYEQYF.

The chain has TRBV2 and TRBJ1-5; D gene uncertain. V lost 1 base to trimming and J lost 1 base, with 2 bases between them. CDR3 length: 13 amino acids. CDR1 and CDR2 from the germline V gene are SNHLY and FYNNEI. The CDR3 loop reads CASSEESNQPQHF. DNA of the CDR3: TGTGCCAGCAGTGAAGAAAGCAATCAGCCCCAGCATTTT.

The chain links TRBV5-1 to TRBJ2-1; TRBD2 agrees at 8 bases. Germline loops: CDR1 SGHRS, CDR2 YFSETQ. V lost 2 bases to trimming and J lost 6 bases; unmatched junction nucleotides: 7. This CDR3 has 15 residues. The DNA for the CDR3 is TGCGCCAGCAGCTTCGTTAGTCTAGCGGGCAATGAGCAGTTCTTC. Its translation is CASSFVSLAGNEQFF.